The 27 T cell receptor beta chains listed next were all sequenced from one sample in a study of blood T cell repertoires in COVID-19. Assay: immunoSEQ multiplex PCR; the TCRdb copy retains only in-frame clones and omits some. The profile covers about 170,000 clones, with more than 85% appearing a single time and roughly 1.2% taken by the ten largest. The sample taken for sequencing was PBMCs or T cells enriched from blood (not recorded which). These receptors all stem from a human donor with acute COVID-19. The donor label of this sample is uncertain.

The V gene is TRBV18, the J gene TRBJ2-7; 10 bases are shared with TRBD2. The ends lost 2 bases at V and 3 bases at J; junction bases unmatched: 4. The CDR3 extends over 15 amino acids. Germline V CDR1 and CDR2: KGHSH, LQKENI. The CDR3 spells CASSPGAGGVYEQYF. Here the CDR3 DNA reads TGTGCCAGCTCACCAGGAGCGGGGGGGGTCTACGAGCAGTACTTC.

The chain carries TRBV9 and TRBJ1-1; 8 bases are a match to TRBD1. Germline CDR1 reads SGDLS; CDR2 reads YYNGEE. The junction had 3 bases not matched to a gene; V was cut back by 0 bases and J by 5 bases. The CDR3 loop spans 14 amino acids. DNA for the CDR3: TGTGCCAGCAGCGTAGGGACAGGGTGGACTGAAGCTTTCTTT. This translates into CASSVGTGWTEAFF.

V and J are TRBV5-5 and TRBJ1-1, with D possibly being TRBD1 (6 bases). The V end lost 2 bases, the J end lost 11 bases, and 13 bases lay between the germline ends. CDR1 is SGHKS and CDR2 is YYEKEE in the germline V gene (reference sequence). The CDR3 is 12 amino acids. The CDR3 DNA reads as TGTGCCAGCAGCTTCCGCTGGACAGCTGCTTTCTTT. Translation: CASSFRWTAAFF. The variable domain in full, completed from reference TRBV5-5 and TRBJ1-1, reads DAGVTQSPTHLIKTRGQQVTLRCSPISGHKSVSWYQQVLGQGPQFIFQYYEKEERGRGNFPDRFSARQFPNYSSELNVNALLLGDSALYLCASSFRWTAAFFGQGTRLTVV.

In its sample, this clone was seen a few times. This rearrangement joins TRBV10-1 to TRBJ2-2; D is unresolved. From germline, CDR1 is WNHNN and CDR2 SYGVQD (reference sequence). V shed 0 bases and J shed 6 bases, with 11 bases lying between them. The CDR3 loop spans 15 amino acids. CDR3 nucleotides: TGCGCCAGCAGTGAGTCTCGGTATCCGGCCGGGGAGCTGTTTTTT. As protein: CASSESRYPAGELFF.

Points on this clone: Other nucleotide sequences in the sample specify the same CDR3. In nucleotides, the CDR3 is TGTGCCACCAGCAGGGAACGACAGACTAATGAAAAACTGTTTTTT. Translating gives CATSRERQTNEKLFF. The J gene is TRBJ1-4, the V gene TRBV15, with a weak D call TRBD1 (5 bases). Trimming removed 3 bases from V and 2 bases from J, with 10 bases in between. Germline V CDR1 and CDR2: LNHNV, YYDKDF (reference sequence). CDR3 length equals 15 residues.

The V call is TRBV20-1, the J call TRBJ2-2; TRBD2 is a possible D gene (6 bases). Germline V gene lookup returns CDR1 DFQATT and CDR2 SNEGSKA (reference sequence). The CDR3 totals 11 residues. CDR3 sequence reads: CRERRGGELFF. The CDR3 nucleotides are TGCAGGGAGAGGAGGGGCGGGGAGCTGTTTTTT.

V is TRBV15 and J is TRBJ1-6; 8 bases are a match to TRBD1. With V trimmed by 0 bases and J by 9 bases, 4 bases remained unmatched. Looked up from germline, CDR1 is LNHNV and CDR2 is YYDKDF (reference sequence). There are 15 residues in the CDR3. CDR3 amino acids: CATSRDRTGSSPLHF. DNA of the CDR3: TGTGCCACCAGCAGAGACCGGACAGGGAGTTCACCCCTCCACTTT.

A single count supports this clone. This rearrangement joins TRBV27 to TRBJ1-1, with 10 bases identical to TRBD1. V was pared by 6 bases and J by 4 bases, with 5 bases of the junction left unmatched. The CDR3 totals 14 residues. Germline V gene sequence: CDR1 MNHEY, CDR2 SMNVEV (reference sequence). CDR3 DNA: TGTGCCAGCAGACAAGACAGGGGGCCCACTGAAGCTTTCTTT. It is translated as CASRQDRGPTEAFF.

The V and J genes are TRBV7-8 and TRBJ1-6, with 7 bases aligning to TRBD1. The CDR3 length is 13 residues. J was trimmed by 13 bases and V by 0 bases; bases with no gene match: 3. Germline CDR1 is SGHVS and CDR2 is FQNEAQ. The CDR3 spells CASSLALRGPLHF. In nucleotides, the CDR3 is TGTGCCAGCAGCTTAGCACTCAGGGGGCCCCTCCACTTT.

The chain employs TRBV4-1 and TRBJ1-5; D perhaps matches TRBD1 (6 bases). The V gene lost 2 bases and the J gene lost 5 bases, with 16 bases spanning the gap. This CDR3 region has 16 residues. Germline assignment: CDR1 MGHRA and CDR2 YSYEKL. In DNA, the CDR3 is TGCGCCAGCAGCCAACCTTTACAGGGTCGGGATCAGCCCCAGCATTTT. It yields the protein CASSQPLQGRDQPQHF.

The CDR3 nucleotides read TGTGCCAGCAGTACCCCCGGGACAGGGGCCGGGGAGCTGTTTTTT. The encoded protein is CASSTPGTGAGELFF. The V and J genes are TRBV2 and TRBJ2-2; 10 nucleotides match TRBD1. Germline CDR1 is SNHLY and CDR2 is FYNNEI. This CDR3 region has 15 residues. V gave up 5 bases and J gave up 6 bases; unmatched junction bases: 6.

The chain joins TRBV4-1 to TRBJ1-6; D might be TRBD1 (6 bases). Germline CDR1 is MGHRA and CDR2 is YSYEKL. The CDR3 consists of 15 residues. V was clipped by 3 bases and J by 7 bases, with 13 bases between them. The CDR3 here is CASSHPGARNSPLHF. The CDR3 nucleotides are TGCGCCAGCAGCCACCCAGGGGCCAGGAATTCACCCCTCCACTTT.

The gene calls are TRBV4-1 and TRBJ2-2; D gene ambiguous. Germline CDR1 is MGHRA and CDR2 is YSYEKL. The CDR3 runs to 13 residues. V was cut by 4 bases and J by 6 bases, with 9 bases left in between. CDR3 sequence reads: CASSPVLAGELFF. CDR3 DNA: TGCGCCAGCAGCCCGGTTTTGGCCGGGGAGCTGTTTTTT.

The CDR3 loop is CAWSGGWGYTF. In nucleotides, the CDR3 is TGTGCCTGGAGTGGAGGGTGGGGCTACACCTTC. The chain carries TRBV30 and TRBJ1-2, with D uncertain. The V end lost 1 base, the J end lost 8 bases, and 8 bases lay between the germline ends. This CDR3 comprises 11 residues. Germline assignment: CDR1 GTSNPN and CDR2 SVGIG (reference sequence).

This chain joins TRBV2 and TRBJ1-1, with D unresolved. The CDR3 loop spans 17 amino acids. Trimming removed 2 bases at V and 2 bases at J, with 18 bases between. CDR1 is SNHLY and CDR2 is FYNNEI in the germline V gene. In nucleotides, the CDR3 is TGTGCCAGCAGTGAATATCCGTCTACGTTAGTTAACACTGAAGCTTTCTTT. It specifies CASSEYPSTLVNTEAFF.

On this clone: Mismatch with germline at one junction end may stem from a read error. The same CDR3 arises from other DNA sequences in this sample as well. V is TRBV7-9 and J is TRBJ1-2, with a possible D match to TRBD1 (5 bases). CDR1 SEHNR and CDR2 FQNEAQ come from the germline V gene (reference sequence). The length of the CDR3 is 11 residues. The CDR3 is CASGGGYGYTF. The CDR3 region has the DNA TGCGCCAGCGGGGGGGGCTATGGCTACACCTTC.

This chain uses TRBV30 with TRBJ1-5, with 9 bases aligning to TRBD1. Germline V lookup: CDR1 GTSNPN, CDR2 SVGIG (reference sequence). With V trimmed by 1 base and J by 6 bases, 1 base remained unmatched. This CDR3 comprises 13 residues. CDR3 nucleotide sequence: TGTGCCTGGAGTGAGACAGGGGGTCAGCCCCAGCATTTT. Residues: CAWSETGGQPQHF. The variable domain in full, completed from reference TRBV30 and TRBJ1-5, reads SQTIHQWPATLVQPVGSPLSLECTVEGTSNPNLYWYRQAAGRGLQLLFYSVGIGQISSEVPQNLSASRPQDRQFILSSKKLLLSDSGFYLCAWSETGGQPQHFGDGTRLSIL.

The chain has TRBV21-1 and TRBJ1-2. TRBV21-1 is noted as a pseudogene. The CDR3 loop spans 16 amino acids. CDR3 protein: CASPRSGRASCYGYTF. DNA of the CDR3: TGTGCCAGCCCCAGGTCCGGGAGGGCGTCTTGCTATGGCTACACCTTC.

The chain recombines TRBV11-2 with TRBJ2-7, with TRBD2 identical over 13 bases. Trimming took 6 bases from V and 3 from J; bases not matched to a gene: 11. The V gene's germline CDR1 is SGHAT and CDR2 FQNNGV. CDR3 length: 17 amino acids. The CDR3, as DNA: TGTGCCAGCAGTCCCCGGGGGGGACTAGCGGGGATCTACGAGCAGTACTTC. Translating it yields CASSPRGGLAGIYEQYF.

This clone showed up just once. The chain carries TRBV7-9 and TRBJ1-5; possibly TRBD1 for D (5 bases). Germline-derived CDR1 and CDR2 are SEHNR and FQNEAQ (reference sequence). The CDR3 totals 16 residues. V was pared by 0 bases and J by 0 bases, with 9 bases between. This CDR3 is CASSLAWGGSNQPQHF. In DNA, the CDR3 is TGTGCCAGCAGCTTAGCTTGGGGGGGTAGCAATCAGCCCCAGCATTTT.

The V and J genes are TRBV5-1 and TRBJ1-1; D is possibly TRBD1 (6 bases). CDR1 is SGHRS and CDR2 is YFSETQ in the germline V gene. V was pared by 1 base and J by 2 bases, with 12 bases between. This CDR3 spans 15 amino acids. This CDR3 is CASSLYAGANTEAFF. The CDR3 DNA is TGCGCCAGCAGCTTGTATGCAGGGGCTAACACTGAAGCTTTCTTT.

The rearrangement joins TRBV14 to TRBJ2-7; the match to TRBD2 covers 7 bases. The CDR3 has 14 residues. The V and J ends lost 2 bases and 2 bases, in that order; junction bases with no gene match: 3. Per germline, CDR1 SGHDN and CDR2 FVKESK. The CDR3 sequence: CASSQWAGAYEQYF. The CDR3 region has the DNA TGTGCCAGCAGCCAATGGGCGGGGGCCTACGAGCAGTACTTC.

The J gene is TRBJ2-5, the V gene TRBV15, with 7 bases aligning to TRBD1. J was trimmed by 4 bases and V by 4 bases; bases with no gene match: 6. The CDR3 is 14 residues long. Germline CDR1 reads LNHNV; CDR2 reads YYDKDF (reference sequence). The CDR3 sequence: CATSNPGGLETQYF. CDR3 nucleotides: TGTGCCACCAGCAACCCAGGGGGATTAGAGACCCAGTACTTC. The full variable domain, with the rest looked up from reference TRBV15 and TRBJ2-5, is DAMVIQNPRYQVTQFGKPVTLSCSQTLNHNVMYWYQQKSSQAPKLLFHYYDKDFNNEADTPDNFQSRRPNTSFCFLDIRSPGLGDTAMYLCATSNPGGLETQYFGPGTRLLVL.

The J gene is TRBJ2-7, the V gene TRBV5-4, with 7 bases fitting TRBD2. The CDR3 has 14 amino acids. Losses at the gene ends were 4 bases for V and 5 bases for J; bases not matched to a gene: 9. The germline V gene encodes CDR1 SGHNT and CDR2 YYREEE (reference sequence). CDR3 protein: CASSQIGGEDEQYF. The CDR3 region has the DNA TGTGCCAGCAGCCAGATTGGGGGGGAGGACGAGCAGTACTTC.

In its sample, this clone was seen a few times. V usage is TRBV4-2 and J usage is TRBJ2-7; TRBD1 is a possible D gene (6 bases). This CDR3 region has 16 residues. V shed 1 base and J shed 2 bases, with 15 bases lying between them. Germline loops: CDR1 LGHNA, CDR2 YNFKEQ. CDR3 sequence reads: CASSQVARDTTYEQYF. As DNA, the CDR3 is TGTGCCAGCAGCCAAGTAGCCCGGGACACCACCTACGAGCAGTACTTC.

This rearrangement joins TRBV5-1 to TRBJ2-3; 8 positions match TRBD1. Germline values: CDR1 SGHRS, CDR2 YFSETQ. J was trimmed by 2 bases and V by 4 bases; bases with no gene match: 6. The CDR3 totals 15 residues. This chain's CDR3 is CASSLDRGDTDTQYF. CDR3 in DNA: TGCGCCAGCAGCCTCGACAGGGGAGACACAGATACGCAGTATTTT.

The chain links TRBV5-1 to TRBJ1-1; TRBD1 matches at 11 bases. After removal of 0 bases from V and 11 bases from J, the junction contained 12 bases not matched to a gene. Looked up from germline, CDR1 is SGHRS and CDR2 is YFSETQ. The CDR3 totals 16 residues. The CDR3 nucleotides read TGCGCCAGCAGCTTGGCCCCTATGGGACAGGGGGAGACGGCTTTCTTT. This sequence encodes CASSLAPMGQGETAFF.